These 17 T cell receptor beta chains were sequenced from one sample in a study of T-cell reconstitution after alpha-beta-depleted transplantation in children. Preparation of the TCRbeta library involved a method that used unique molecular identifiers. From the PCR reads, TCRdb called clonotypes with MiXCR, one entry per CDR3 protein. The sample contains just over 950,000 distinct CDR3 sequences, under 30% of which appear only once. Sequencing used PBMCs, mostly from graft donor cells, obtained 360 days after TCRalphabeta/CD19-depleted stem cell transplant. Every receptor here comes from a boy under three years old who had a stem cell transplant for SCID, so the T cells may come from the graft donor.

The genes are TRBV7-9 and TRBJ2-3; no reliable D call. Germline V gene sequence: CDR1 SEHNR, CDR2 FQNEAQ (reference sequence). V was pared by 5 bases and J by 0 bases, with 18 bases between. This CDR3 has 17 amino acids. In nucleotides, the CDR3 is TGTGCCAGCAGCCTCAAGGACGGCGCGCTAAGCACAGATACGCAGTATTTT. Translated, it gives CASSLKDGALSTDTQYF.

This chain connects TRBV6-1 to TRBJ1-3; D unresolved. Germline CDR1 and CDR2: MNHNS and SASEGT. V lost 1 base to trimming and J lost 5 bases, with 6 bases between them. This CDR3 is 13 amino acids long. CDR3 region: CASSEGTRNTIYF. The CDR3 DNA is TGTGCCAGCAGTGAAGGAACGAGAAACACCATATATTTT.

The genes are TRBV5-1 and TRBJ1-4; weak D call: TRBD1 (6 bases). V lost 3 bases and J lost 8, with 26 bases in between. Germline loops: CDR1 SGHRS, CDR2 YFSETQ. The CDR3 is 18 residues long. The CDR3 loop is CASSWGYREPNSREKLFF. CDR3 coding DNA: TGCGCCAGCAGCTGGGGGTACAGGGAACCGAATTCGAGGGAAAAACTGTTTTTT.

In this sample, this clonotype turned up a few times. CDR3 region: CASSNRDRGRMNTEAFF. The DNA of the CDR3 is TGCGCCAGCAGCAACCGGGACAGGGGGCGGATGAACACTGAAGCTTTCTTT. The gene calls are TRBV4-1 and TRBJ1-1; the match to TRBD1 covers 12 bases. This CDR3 contains 17 residues. Germline V gene lookup returns CDR1 MGHRA and CDR2 YSYEKL. The V gene end was trimmed by 5 bases and the J gene end by 0 bases; junction bases not matched to a gene: 7.

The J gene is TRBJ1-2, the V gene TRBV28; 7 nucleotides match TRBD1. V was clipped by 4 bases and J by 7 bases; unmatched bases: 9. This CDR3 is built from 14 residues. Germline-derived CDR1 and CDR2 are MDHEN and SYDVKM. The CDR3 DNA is TGTGCCAGCAGTTCAGGCACAGGGGCTGGTGGCTACACCTTC. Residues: CASSSGTGAGGYTF.

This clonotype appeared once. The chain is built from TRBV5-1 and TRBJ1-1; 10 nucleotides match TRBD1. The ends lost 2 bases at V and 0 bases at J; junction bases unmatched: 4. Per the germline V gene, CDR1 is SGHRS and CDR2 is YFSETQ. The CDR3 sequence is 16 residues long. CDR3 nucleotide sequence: TGCGCCAGCAGCTTACGACAGGGGGCTATGAACACTGAAGCTTTCTTT. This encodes CASSLRQGAMNTEAFF.

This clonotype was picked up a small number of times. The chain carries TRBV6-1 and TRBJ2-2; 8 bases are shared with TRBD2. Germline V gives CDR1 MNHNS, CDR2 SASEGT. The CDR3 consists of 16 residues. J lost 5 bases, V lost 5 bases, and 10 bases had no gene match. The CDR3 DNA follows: TGTGCCAGCAGTCCCGGGGGGGGAGGTTTGACCGGGGAGCTGTTTTTT. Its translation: CASSPGGGGLTGELFF.

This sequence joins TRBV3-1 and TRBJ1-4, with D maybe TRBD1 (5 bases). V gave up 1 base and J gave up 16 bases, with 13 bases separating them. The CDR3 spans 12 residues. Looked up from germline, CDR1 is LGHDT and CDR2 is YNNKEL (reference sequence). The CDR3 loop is CASSQGVGGRFF. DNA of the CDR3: TGTGCCAGCAGCCAAGGTGTCGGGGGAAGGTTTTTT.

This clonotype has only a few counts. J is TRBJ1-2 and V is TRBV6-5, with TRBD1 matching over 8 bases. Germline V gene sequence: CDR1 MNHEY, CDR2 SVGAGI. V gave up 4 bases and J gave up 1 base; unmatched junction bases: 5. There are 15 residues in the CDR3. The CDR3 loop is CASSSRTGSNYGYTF. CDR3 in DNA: TGTGCCAGCAGTTCCCGGACAGGGAGTAACTATGGCTACACCTTC.

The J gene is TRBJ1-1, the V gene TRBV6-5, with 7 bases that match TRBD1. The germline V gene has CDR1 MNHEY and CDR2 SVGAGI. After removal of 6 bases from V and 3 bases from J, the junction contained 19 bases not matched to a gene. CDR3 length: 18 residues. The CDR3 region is CASSLLTGLSGMDTEAFF. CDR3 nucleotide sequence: TGTGCCAGCAGCTTATTGACAGGGCTATCAGGGATGGACACTGAAGCTTTCTTT.

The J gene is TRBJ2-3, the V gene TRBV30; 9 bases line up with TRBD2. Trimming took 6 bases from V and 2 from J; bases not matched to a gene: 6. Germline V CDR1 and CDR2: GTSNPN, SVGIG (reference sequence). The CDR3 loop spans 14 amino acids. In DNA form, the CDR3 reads TGTGCCTGCTGGTTAGCGGGGGACACAGATACGCAGTATTTT. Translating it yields CACWLAGDTDTQYF.

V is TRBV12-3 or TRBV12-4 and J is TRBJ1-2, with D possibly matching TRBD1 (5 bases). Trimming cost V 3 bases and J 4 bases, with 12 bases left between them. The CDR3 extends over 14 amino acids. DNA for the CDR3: TGTGCCAGCAGTTTGGCAGGGTTGGGCTATGGCTACACCTTC. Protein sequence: CASSLAGLGYGYTF.

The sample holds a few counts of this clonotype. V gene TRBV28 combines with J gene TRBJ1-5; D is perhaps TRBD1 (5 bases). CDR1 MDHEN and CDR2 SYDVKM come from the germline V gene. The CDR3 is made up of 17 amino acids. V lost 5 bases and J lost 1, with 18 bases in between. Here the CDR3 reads CASSPTAPGRSNQPQHF. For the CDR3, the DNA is TGTGCCAGCAGTCCCACCGCTCCGGGGCGCAGCAATCAGCCCCAGCATTTT.

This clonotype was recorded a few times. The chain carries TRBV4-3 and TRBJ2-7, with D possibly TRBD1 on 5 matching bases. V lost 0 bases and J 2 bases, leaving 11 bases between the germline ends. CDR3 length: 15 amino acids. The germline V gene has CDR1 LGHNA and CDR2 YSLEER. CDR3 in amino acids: CASSQEFRVTYEQYF. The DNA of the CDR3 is TGCGCCAGCAGCCAAGAATTCAGGGTTACCTACGAGCAGTACTTC.

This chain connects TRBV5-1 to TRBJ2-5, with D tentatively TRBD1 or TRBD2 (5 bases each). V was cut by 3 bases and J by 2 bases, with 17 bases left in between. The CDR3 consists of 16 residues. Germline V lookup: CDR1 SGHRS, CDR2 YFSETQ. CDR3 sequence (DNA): TGCGCCAGCAGCTGGAGCCGGGACCAAACTCAAGAGACCCAGTACTTC. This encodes CASSWSRDQTQETQYF.

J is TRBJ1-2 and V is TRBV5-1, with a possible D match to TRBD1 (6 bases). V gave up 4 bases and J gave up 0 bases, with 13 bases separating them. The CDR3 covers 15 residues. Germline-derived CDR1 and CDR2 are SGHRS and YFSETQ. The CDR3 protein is CASSKGQSSNYGYTF. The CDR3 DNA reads TGCGCCAGCAGCAAAGGACAGTCCTCTAACTATGGCTACACCTTC. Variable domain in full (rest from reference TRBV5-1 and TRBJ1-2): KAGVTQTPRYLIKTRGQQVTLSCSPISGHRSVSWYQQTPGQGLQFLFEYFSETQRNKGNFPGRFSGRQFSNSRSEMNVSTLELGDSALYLCASSKGQSSNYGYTFGSGTRLTVV.

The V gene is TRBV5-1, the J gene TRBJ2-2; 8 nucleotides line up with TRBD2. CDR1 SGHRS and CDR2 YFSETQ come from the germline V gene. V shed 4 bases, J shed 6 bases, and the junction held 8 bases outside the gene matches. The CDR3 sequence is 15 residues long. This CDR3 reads CASSPDGRVAGELFF. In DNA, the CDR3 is TGCGCCAGCAGCCCCGACGGGAGGGTCGCCGGGGAGCTGTTTTTT.